This section outlines one TCR beta chain sequence together with its context. Its antigen is unknown. The protocol was immunoSEQ multiplex PCR, while the TCRdb copy is restricted to in-frame clones and leaves out a portion. The sample includes tens of thousands of clones, around 94% of them seen just once. The sample is drawn from a study of T cells in tuberculosis. About the research overall: A South African cohort included IGRA-negative adolescents, latently infected IGRA-positive adolescents and adults with active tuberculosis.

The time point is: new active TB diagnosis, blood taken before or within 7 days of starting treatment. V gave up 3 bases and J gave up 7 bases; unmatched junction bases: 7. The CDR3 sequence is 15 residues long. The germline CDR1 and CDR2 sequences are WNHNN and SYGVQD (reference sequence). Study outcomes and limitations: Smaller distances to GMM-specific TCRs suggested their expansion in active tuberculosis.

This chain links TRBV10-1 with TRBJ2-1; 9 nucleotides align to TRBD2. Sequencing used PBMCs, obtained at tuberculosis diagnosis. The receptor was isolated from an adult with tuberculosis. CDR3 in DNA: TGCGCCAGCAGTGACCCCCGCGGGGGGGCGAATGAGCAGTTCTTC. Its translation is CASSDPRGGANEQFF.